Below, 20 T cell receptor beta chains from the same sample are listed, as sequenced in a study of human thymus T cells. From resections taken during corrective heart surgery, the thymus tissue was obtained. Clones were read by immunoSEQ multiplex PCR, and TCRdb kept only the in-frame ones, dropping some. Of roughly 120,000 clones in the sample, about 94% are singletons; the top ten hold more than 0.02%. The specimen was thymus tissue. Every receptor here comes from a boy under two years old with a congenital heart defect but otherwise immunologically healthy.

The chain couples TRBV5-6 to TRBJ2-7; 10 positions agree with TRBD1. The CDR3 runs 14 residues. The V and J ends lost 4 bases and 6 bases, in that order; junction bases with no gene match: 7. CDR1 is SGHDT and CDR2 is YYEEEE in the germline V gene. The CDR3 DNA is TGTGCCAGCAGCAGAGGGACAGGGGTCCGCGAGCAGTACTTC. Its protein product is CASSRGTGVREQYF.

The chain has TRBV19 and TRBJ2-7; the D gene is possibly TRBD1 (6 bases). Germline CDR1 LNHDA, CDR2 SQIVND (reference sequence). V was trimmed by 4 bases and J by 4 bases, leaving 23 bases between them. The CDR3 length is 17 residues. The CDR3: CASSKDPTGWGSYEQYF. As DNA, the CDR3 is TGTGCCAGTAGTAAGGACCCGACAGGATGGGGGTCTTACGAGCAGTACTTC.

The V call is TRBV15, the J call TRBJ1-4; TRBD1 aligns across 7 bases. CDR3 size: 17 residues. Germline trimming cut 2 bases from V and 3 bases from J; bases unmatched to any gene: 9. Germline values: CDR1 LNHNV, CDR2 YYDKDF (reference sequence). The CDR3 loop reads CATSRPRVDRPNEKLFF. CDR3 bases: TGTGCCACCAGCAGACCGCGGGTGGACAGGCCTAATGAAAAACTGTTTTTT.

The rearrangement links TRBV5-4 to TRBJ2-2, with a weak D call TRBD2 (5 bases). V dropped 2 bases and J dropped 3 bases, with 11 bases sitting between them. The germline V gene encodes CDR1 SGHNT and CDR2 YYREEE (reference sequence). This CDR3 has 15 amino acids. CDR3 sequence (DNA): TGTGCCAGCAGCTTTTCGGCGAGGGACACCGGGGAGCTGTTTTTT. It translates to CASSFSARDTGELFF.

This chain joins TRBV6-1 and TRBJ1-1; D is possibly TRBD1 (6 bases). Germline V lookup: CDR1 MNHNS, CDR2 SASEGT. The V end was cut by 0 bases, the J end by 8 bases, with 25 bases between. This CDR3 is built from 18 residues. CDR3 DNA sequence: TGTGCCAGCAGTGAAGCCGGACCCCGGGACCACTCGAGGGGGGAAGCTTTCTTT. It codes for CASSEAGPRDHSRGEAFF.

The rearrangement joins TRBV5-6 to TRBJ2-3; 9 nucleotides line up with TRBD2. The ends lost 3 bases at V and 1 base at J; junction bases unmatched: 9. This CDR3 comprises 17 residues. From germline, CDR1 is SGHDT and CDR2 YYEEEE. The CDR3 DNA sequence: TGTGCCAGCAGCTCAACACATGCGGGGGGGGGCACAGATACGCAGTATTTT. As protein: CASSSTHAGGGTDTQYF.

The chain recombines TRBV19 with TRBJ2-7, with D unresolved. CDR1 and CDR2 (germline): LNHDA, SQIVND (reference sequence). The CDR3 is made up of 15 amino acids. The ends were cut back, 1 base at V and 0 bases at J, with 10 bases in the middle. The CDR3 loop reads CASSIGQWCSYEQYF. CDR3 in DNA: TGTGCCAGTAGTATAGGCCAGTGGTGCTCCTACGAGCAGTACTTC. Variable domain in full (rest from reference TRBV19 and TRBJ2-7): DGGITQSPKYLFRKEGQNVTLSCEQNLNHDAMYWYRQDPGQGLRLIYYSQIVNDFQKGDIAEGYSVSREKKESFPLTVTSAQKNPTAFYLCASSIGQWCSYEQYFGPGTRLTVT.

CDR3 nucleotide sequence: TGTGCCAGCAGTGACCCGAGGGACCCCTACGAGCAGTACTTC. Amino acids: CASSDPRDPYEQYF. The chain links TRBV2 to TRBJ2-7; the D gene could be TRBD1 or TRBD2 (5 bases each). Trimming stripped 3 bases from V and 2 bases from J, with 11 bases between. The germline V gene has CDR1 SNHLY and CDR2 FYNNEI. There are 14 residues in the CDR3. The full variable domain, rest sourced from reference TRBV2 and TRBJ2-7, is EPEVTQTPSHQVTQMGQEVILRCVPISNHLYFYWYRQILGQKVEFLVSFYNNEISEKSEIFDDQFSVERPDGSNFTLKIRSTKLEDSAMYFCASSDPRDPYEQYFGPGTRLTVT.

This clone was detected only once. This chain uses TRBV4-2 with TRBJ2-7; a possible D gene is TRBD2 (6 bases). With 0 bases removed from V and 5 bases from J, the gap between germline ends came to 8 bases. Germline V gives CDR1 LGHNA, CDR2 YNFKEQ. The CDR3 is 13 residues long. The CDR3 reads CASSQEERDEQYF. The CDR3 nucleotides are TGTGCCAGCAGCCAAGAGGAGCGGGACGAGCAGTACTTC.

V and J are TRBV2 and TRBJ1-1, with D perhaps TRBD1 (6 bases). The CDR3 length is 17 residues. The V end lost 4 bases, the J end lost 6 bases, and 24 bases lay between the germline ends. From germline, CDR1 is SNHLY and CDR2 FYNNEI. In DNA, the CDR3 is TGTGCCAGCAGTGGTAAACAGGGAGACACACTAAAGCCTGAAGCTTTCTTT. Translating it yields CASSGKQGDTLKPEAFF. The variable domain in full, with the rest retrieved from reference TRBV2 and TRBJ1-1, is EPEVTQTPSHQVTQMGQEVILRCVPISNHLYFYWYRQILGQKVEFLVSFYNNEISEKSEIFDDQFSVERPDGSNFTLKIRSTKLEDSAMYFCASSGKQGDTLKPEAFFGQGTRLTVV.

J is TRBJ2-3 and V is TRBV5-6; D ambiguous. Germline V gene data show CDR1 as SGHDT and CDR2 as YYEEEE. V was cut by 0 bases and J by 2 bases, with 10 bases left in between. The CDR3 sequence is 15 residues long. The CDR3 DNA sequence: TGTGCCAGCAGCTTGGACCCCTACCTCACAGATACGCAGTATTTT. This gives the protein CASSLDPYLTDTQYF. Supplemented by reference TRBV5-6 and TRBJ2-3, the full variable domain reads DAGVTQSPTHLIKTRGQQVTLRCSPKSGHDTVSWYQQALGQGPQFIFQYYEEEERQRGNFPDRFSGHQFPNYSSELNVNALLLGDSALYLCASSLDPYLTDTQYFGPGTRLTVL.

V usage is TRBV28 and J usage is TRBJ1-5; D uncertain. Per the germline V gene, CDR1 is MDHEN and CDR2 is SYDVKM. V lost 0 bases and J 4 bases, leaving 16 bases between the germline ends. The CDR3 spans 17 residues. Here the CDR3 reads CASSLCPVSVLNQPQHF. Here the CDR3 DNA reads TGTGCCAGCAGTTTATGCCCTGTATCAGTCCTTAATCAGCCCCAGCATTTT. The full variable domain, completed using reference TRBV28 and TRBJ1-5, is DVKVTQSSRYLVKRTGEKVFLECVQDMDHENMFWYRQDPGLGLRLIYFSYDVKMKEKGDIPEGYSVSREKKERFSLILESASTNQTSMYLCASSLCPVSVLNQPQHFGDGTRLSIL.

This sequence joins TRBV5-6 and TRBJ1-2; the D is unclear. The CDR3 extends over 14 amino acids. The V end was cut by 1 base, the J end by 3 bases, with 10 bases between. Germline CDR1 reads SGHDT; CDR2 reads YYEEEE. The CDR3 reads CASSLCPGYYGYTF. CDR3 nucleotides: TGTGCCAGCAGCTTGTGCCCGGGCTACTATGGCTACACCTTC.

The chain combines TRBV28 with TRBJ2-4; a weak D match, TRBD2 (6 bases). This CDR3 has 15 amino acids. The V gene lost 5 bases and the J gene lost 7 bases, with 18 bases spanning the gap. Germline CDR1 MDHEN, CDR2 SYDVKM. The CDR3 loop reads CASSPGTHKENIQYF. CDR3 coding DNA: TGTGCCAGCAGTCCCGGGACTCATAAAGAGAACATTCAGTACTTC.

Written as DNA, the CDR3 is TGCGCCAGCAGCTTGGGGACAGGGGCTCATGGCTACACCTTC. It specifies CASSLGTGAHGYTF. The rearrangement links TRBV5-1 to TRBJ1-2, with 9 positions matching TRBD1. Germline V CDR1 and CDR2: SGHRS, YFSETQ. CDR3 length equals 14 residues. Trimming took 0 bases from V and 6 from J; bases not matched to a gene: 3.

In DNA form, the CDR3 reads TGTGCCAGCAGGCGGACTAGCGGGGGATCCACAGATACGCAGTATTTT. It is translated as CASRRTSGGSTDTQYF. The genes are TRBV9 and TRBJ2-3, with 13 nucleotides matching TRBD2. This CDR3 has 16 amino acids. V dropped 5 bases and J dropped 2; count of bases not matched to a gene: 5. The germline CDR1 and CDR2 sequences are SGDLS and YYNGEE.

This chain uses TRBV9 with TRBJ2-7, with 14 bases aligning to TRBD2. This CDR3 is built from 18 residues. The V gene's germline CDR1 is SGDLS and CDR2 YYNGEE. The V gene end was trimmed by 3 bases and the J gene end by 5 bases; junction bases not matched to a gene: 13. The CDR3 loop is CASSDQTTGTSGGHEQYF. The CDR3 coding sequence is TGTGCCAGCAGCGACCAAACTACCGGGACTAGCGGGGGACACGAGCAGTACTTC.

The rearrangement uses TRBV28 and TRBJ2-5, with D perhaps TRBD2 (7 bases). CDR3 size: 16 residues. The germline V and J ends were trimmed by 6 bases and 3 bases, with 20 bases remaining between them. Germline CDR1 reads MDHEN; CDR2 reads SYDVKM. Here the CDR3 reads CASSPRGGPGKETQYF. For the CDR3, the DNA is TGTGCCAGCAGCCCGAGGGGGGGGCCGGGGAAAGAGACCCAGTACTTC.

This chain's CDR3 is CATHVDRGTEAFF. DNA for the CDR3: TGTGCCACCCACGTCGACCGGGGCACTGAAGCTTTCTTT. The genes are TRBV11-2 and TRBJ1-1; the D is unclear. V lost 10 bases, J lost 4 bases, and 16 bases lay in between. Per the germline V gene, CDR1 is SGHAT and CDR2 is FQNNGV. The CDR3 covers 13 residues. Based on the CDR3 plus reference TRBV11-2 and TRBJ1-1, the full variable domain is EAGVAQSPRYKIIEKRQSVAFWCNPISGHATLYWYQQILGQGPKLLIQFQNNGVVDDSQLPKDRFSAERLKGVDSTLKIQPAKLEDSAVYLCATHVDRGTEAFFGQGTRLTVV.

J is TRBJ2-5 and V is TRBV5-6, with TRBD2 matching over 13 bases. Trimming took 3 bases from V and 5 from J; bases not matched to a gene: 10. This CDR3 is built from 17 residues. CDR1 and CDR2 (germline): SGHDT, YYEEEE. The CDR3 loop reads CASSSKGTSGAHETQYF. Written as DNA, the CDR3 is TGTGCCAGCAGCTCAAAGGGGACTAGCGGGGCCCACGAGACCCAGTACTTC.